The present TCR beta chain was sequenced within a study of response to subunit inactivated influenza vaccine. Whole-study findings and limits: The study's authors posited that every seasonal influenza vaccination enlists few new T cells.

This CDR3 region has 17 residues. V lost 3 bases and J lost 2; bases outside the gene matches: 4. The V gene's germline CDR1 is KGHDR and CDR2 SFDVKD. TCRdb used MiXCR to reprocess the RT-PCR reads, holding one entry per CDR3 protein. The sample records just under 550,000 distinct CDR3 sequences, around a quarter being singletons. This clonotype was recorded at least ten times. Antigen specificity is unknown. Separately, the same data were catalogued under a study of T cells expressing NK-cell markers. That source adds: The authors made TCR beta cDNA libraries by 5'RACE template switching. This switching added a universal primer site and UMIs. The TCR beta repertoires originated in sorted CD3+CD56+NKG2C+, CD3+CD56+NKG2C- and CD3+CD56-NKG2C+ T cells.

This receptor was obtained from a man aged 45-60 years who received an inactivated influenza vaccine. J is TRBJ2-1 and V is TRBV24-1; 12 nucleotides match TRBD2. Sample: CD4+ T cells sorted from PBMCs, taken about 11 days after vaccination. The CDR3 DNA reads as TGTGCCACCAGTGATAGGGCTAGCGGGAGGGCCTACAATGAGCAGTTCTTC. It specifies CATSDRASGRAYNEQFF.